Below, one TCR beta chain is given with its context. Its antigen target is currently unknown. Within one base of it there is no much larger clone, and no base qualities were kept. The data are from a study of T cell responses to AZD1222 COVID-19 vaccine (dated by TCRdb to the early 2020s). As for the study more broadly: AZD1222 recipients whose second dose came at about 4 weeks and those whose second dose came at about 12 weeks were combined into one group, since spike-specific TCR depth and breadth did not differ between the two schedules. TCR sequencing was performed for approximately 240 trial participants, of whom about 200 were given two doses of AZD1222 and around 26 were given two doses of MenACWY control vaccine. Enrollment into the trials was organized by age into subgroups of 18-55, 56-69 and 70-plus years, and those subgroups contained approximately 160, 26 and 62 TCR-sequenced participants, respectively. Results and caveats for the whole study, not just this receptor: The whole spike protein was spanned by vaccine-associated CD4 TCRs, and dominant responses were seen in regions 160-218 and 743-854. In the small 56-69-year group, the increase in depth fell short of significance, most likely because of low power. A significant rise in spike-specific TCR breadth and depth was observed after two AZD1222 doses relative to day 0 and relative to MenACWY recipients. Conclusions about previously exposed vaccinees are limited, since just five to seven AZD1222 recipients were seropositive for SARS-CoV-2 at baseline. Because no day 14 peak-response samples were available, repertoires were characterized only after the peak T cell response. Participants were mostly white British and included more females than males, and it was suggested by the authors that clonal diversity may have been underestimated. Nearly half of unique spike-specific TCRs reportedly recognized epitopes outside regions mutated in the B.1.351 and B.1.1.7 variants.

The meaning of the sample's time point label: baseline before first vaccination. The vaccinee samples were drawn from two UK trials, COV001 and COV002, one of which was a single-blind randomized controlled phase 2/3 trial testing AZD1222 (ChAdOx1 nCoV-19) in healthy adults. For TCRbeta chain sequencing, PBMC samples from trial participants were taken at day 0 and at day 28 after the second dose. The CDR3 regions of human TCRbeta chains were analyzed by immunosequencing. In the source study's methods: Repertoire TCRs were matched against a reference library of SARS-CoV-2-specific TCRs generated with the MIRA antigen-specificity platform. Breadth was defined as the fraction of unique TCRs that were SARS-CoV-2-associated. Depth was defined as the fraction of total T cells that were SARS-CoV-2-associated. Each spike-specific TCR was assigned to its reactive spike region and to a CD4 or CD8 class using the MIRA data. Log10-transformed breadth and depth values were compared by one-way ANOVA with Sidak's multiple comparisons tests. TCRdb obtained this table from immuneACCESS and retained in-frame rearrangements with V and J assigned. These tables miss some clones; where compared with another copy, unresolved V genes account for less than half of the shortfall, and the remainder is unexplained. V, J and clone size are taken as reported in that table, and D and trimming were inferred from the DNA itself. This sample is represented by fewer than 130,000 clones; about nine tenths of them were singletons. The top ten hold roughly 7.6% of the sample.

The specimen was peripheral blood, collected on day 0 of AZD1222 vaccination. This receptor was identified in an adult in good health.

The CDR3 region reads CASSLRTVEKLFF. The nucleotides are TGTGCCAGCAGTTTGCGCACAGTTGAAAAACTGTTTTTT. The chain uses TRBV28 and TRBJ1-4; the D gene remains uncertain. Per the germline V gene, MDHEN is the CDR1 and SYDVKM is the CDR2. Including the terminal cysteine and phenylalanine, the CDR3 comprises 13 residues. The kept DNA is CDR3 alone, 39 bases in frame from the first base. V drops 3 bases and J drops 7 bases, leaving 9 bases in between.